This TCR beta chain is from a study of CD8+CD57+ T cells in acquired aplastic anemia. About the research overall: An average of roughly 3 ug of DNA was obtained from sorted CD4+ and CD8+ cells. Points from the study as a whole: Both patients and controls carried the same twenty-nine CD8+ CDR3 sequences. Patients and controls had CD8+ Simpson's diversity values that were not significantly distinct.

Genomic DNA, serving as template, underwent TCR beta VDJ and CDR3 profiling. Each CDR3 protein gets one entry after TCRdb re-called the reads with MiXCR. The repertoire includes 90,000 to 130,000 distinct CDR3 sequences, around 49% of them detected once, and under 35% sits in the top ten. The CDR3 runs 13 residues. CDR1 is ENHRY and CDR2 is SYGVKD in the germline V gene. V lost 4 bases to trimming and J lost 8 bases, with 14 bases between them. In its sample, this clonotype was seen a few times. Its antigen is as yet unknown. Because the CDR3 is missing its conserved closing phenylalanine or tryptophan, this is likely a read error.

The source of this sequence is a human donor in good health, serving as a control. The sample taken for sequencing was sorted CD4+, CD8+, or CD8+CD57+ T cells (not recorded which) from PBMCs. The chain employs TRBV10-3 and TRBJ1-1; the D gene is possibly TRBD1 (6 bases). CDR3 in amino acids: CAISVPGGTEAFS. For the CDR3, the DNA is TGTGCCATCAGTGTACCGGGGGGCACCGAAGCTTTCTCT.